Listed below are T cell receptor beta chains from one sample, sequenced in a study of blood T cell repertoires in COVID-19. Assay: immunoSEQ multiplex PCR; the TCRdb copy retains only in-frame clones and omits some. The sample comprises over 95,000 clones, approximately 81% of which are singletons, and about 12% rests with the top ten. The sample comprised peripheral blood. All receptors come from a human donor in a cohort sampled during active COVID-19. Each CDR3 is given with its conserved first and last residue. The D gene is left open where the match is weak. Size tells how often a clone was seen (once, few, many) or the class of an expanded clone, and some rows leave it out.

V gene: TRBV21-1; CDR3 length: 16; D gene: NA; clone size: NA; J gene: TRBJ1-1; CDR3 DNA: TGTGCCAGCAGCAGTTGGGTAGGGACACTCAACACTGAAGCTTTCTTT; CDR3 protein: CASSSWVGTLNTEAFF
V gene: TRBV6-2/TRBV6-3; CDR3 length: 16; D gene: TRBD2; clone size: NA; J gene: TRBJ2-1; CDR3 DNA: TGTGCCAGCAGCTTTCTCGGGACTAGCCAAACTTGGGAGCAGTTCTTC; CDR3 protein: CASSFLGTSQTWEQFF
V gene: TRBV30; CDR3 length: 12; D gene: TRBD1; clone size: NA; J gene: TRBJ2-7; CDR3 DNA: TGTGCCTGGAGTGTAACAGGGGGCGAGCAGTACTTC; CDR3 protein: CAWSVTGGEQYF
V gene: TRBV29-1; CDR3 length: 13; D gene: TRBD1; clone size: NA; J gene: TRBJ1-2; CDR3 DNA: TGCAGCGTTGTCAACAGGGGAGGCTATGGCTACACCTTC; CDR3 protein: CSVVNRGGYGYTF
V gene: TRBV20-1; CDR3 length: 13; D gene: NA; clone size: once; J gene: TRBJ1-2; CDR3 DNA: TGCAGTGCTAGTGTAGGGGGAAACTATGGCTACACCTTC; CDR3 protein: CSASVGGNYGYTF
V gene: TRBV19; CDR3 length: 13; D gene: NA; clone size: NA; J gene: TRBJ1-1; CDR3 DNA: TGTGCCAGCAGACAGGCGGCGCCTTTCGCTGCTTTCTTT; CDR3 protein: CASRQAAPFAAFF
V gene: TRBV5-1; CDR3 length: 14; D gene: NA; clone size: NA; J gene: TRBJ1-5; CDR3 DNA: TGCGCCAGCGGGGCGGAAGGGGGTAATCAGCCCCAGCATTTT; CDR3 protein: CASGAEGGNQPQHF
V gene: TRBV4-1; CDR3 length: 19; D gene: TRBD2; clone size: NA; J gene: TRBJ2-3; CDR3 DNA: TGCGCCAGCAGCCCATACCTAGGAGATAGCGGGGTTATCACAGATACGCAGTATTTT; CDR3 protein: CASSPYLGDSGVITDTQYF
V gene: TRBV6-1; CDR3 length: 13; D gene: NA; clone size: NA; J gene: TRBJ1-1; CDR3 DNA: TGTGCCAGCAGTGAACGAGACAGCCTTAAAGCTTTCTTT; CDR3 protein: CASSERDSLKAFF
V gene: TRBV28; CDR3 length: 15; D gene: TRBD2; clone size: once; J gene: TRBJ2-3; CDR3 DNA: TGTGCCAGCAGTTTAGGAGGCGGGGGGGCTGATACGCAGTATTTT; CDR3 protein: CASSLGGGGADTQYF
V gene: TRBV11-2; CDR3 length: 13; D gene: NA; clone size: NA; J gene: TRBJ1-2; CDR3 DNA: TGTGCCAGCAGCCCCCGCCAGGGCGGCGGCTACACCTTC; CDR3 protein: CASSPRQGGGYTF
V gene: TRBV7-2; CDR3 length: 14; D gene: NA; clone size: NA; J gene: TRBJ1-1; CDR3 DNA: TGTGCCAGCAGCACCCCGACAGGGAACACTGAAGCTTTCTTT; CDR3 protein: CASSTPTGNTEAFF
V gene: TRBV11-2; CDR3 length: 15; D gene: NA; clone size: NA; J gene: TRBJ1-1; CDR3 DNA: TGTGCCAGCAGCTCCCGGGGGGGGTCGGCCACTGAAGCTTTCTTT; CDR3 protein: CASSSRGGSATEAFF
V gene: TRBV4-1; CDR3 length: 17; D gene: NA; clone size: NA; J gene: TRBJ1-4; CDR3 DNA: TGCGCCAGCAGCCAAGATGGTTGGGGGGCAACTAATGAAAAACTGTTTTTT; CDR3 protein: CASSQDGWGATNEKLFF
V gene: TRBV18; CDR3 length: 14; D gene: NA; clone size: NA; J gene: TRBJ1-2; CDR3 DNA: TGTGCCAGCTCCCTGGAGTCGGACACCCTAGGCTACACCTTC; CDR3 protein: CASSLESDTLGYTF
V gene: TRBV6-6; CDR3 length: 15; D gene: TRBD1; clone size: NA; J gene: TRBJ1-2; CDR3 DNA: TGTGCCAGCAGTTTTTCGGGACAGGGGGCGGGTGGCTACACCTTC; CDR3 protein: CASSFSGQGAGGYTF
V gene: TRBV25-1; CDR3 length: 14; D gene: NA; clone size: NA; J gene: TRBJ1-6; CDR3 DNA: TGTGCCAGCAGTGAATATGACTCTTATTCACCCCTCCACTTT; CDR3 protein: CASSEYDSYSPLHF
V gene: TRBV6-6; CDR3 length: 15; D gene: NA; clone size: NA; J gene: TRBJ2-3; CDR3 DNA: TGTGCCAGCAGCATGACTCGGGGTAGCACAGATACGCAGTATTTT; CDR3 protein: CASSMTRGSTDTQYF
V gene: TRBV28; CDR3 length: 12; D gene: NA; clone size: NA; J gene: TRBJ2-3; CDR3 DNA: TGTGCCAGCAGCTCAGTTGCTTATACGCAGTATTTT; CDR3 protein: CASSSVAYTQYF
V gene: TRBV28; CDR3 length: 14; D gene: TRBD1; clone size: once; J gene: TRBJ1-2; CDR3 DNA: TGTGCCAGCAGACCGACAGGGGTAAGGTATGGCTACACCTTC; CDR3 protein: CASRPTGVRYGYTF
V gene: TRBV25-1; CDR3 length: 13; D gene: NA; clone size: NA; J gene: TRBJ2-7; CDR3 DNA: TGTGCCAGCAGTGAGGGGACAACTCCCTTTAGGCACTTC; CDR3 protein: CASSEGTTPFRHF
V gene: TRBV21-1; CDR3 length: 20; D gene: NA; clone size: NA; J gene: TRBJ1-1; CDR3 DNA: TGTGCCAGCAGCAAAGTAGCAGGGACAGTGAGGACTGGGTTGAACACTGAAGCTTTCTTT; CDR3 protein: CASSKVAGTVRTGLNTEAFF
V gene: TRBV5-6; CDR3 length: 14; D gene: NA; clone size: NA; J gene: TRBJ2-3; CDR3 DNA: TGTGCCAGCAGCTTGGCGGGGGGCACAGATACGCAGTATTTT; CDR3 protein: CASSLAGGTDTQYF
V gene: TRBV6-5; CDR3 length: 14; D gene: TRBD1; clone size: NA; J gene: TRBJ1-2; CDR3 DNA: TGTGCCAGCAGCTCTAGACGGACAGGATATGGCTACACCTTC; CDR3 protein: CASSSRRTGYGYTF
V gene: TRBV25-1; CDR3 length: 16; D gene: NA; clone size: once; J gene: TRBJ2-3; CDR3 DNA: TGTGCCAGCACCTCTGGCCGGACGGACCCAAGGGGGACGCAGTATTTT; CDR3 protein: CASTSGRTDPRGTQYF
V gene: TRBV2; CDR3 length: 13; D gene: TRBD2; clone size: NA; J gene: TRBJ2-5; CDR3 DNA: TGTGCCAGCAGGGGAGGGTTATGGGAGACCCAGTACTTC; CDR3 protein: CASRGGLWETQYF
V gene: TRBV2; CDR3 length: 14; D gene: TRBD1; clone size: NA; J gene: TRBJ1-3; CDR3 DNA: TGTGCCAGCAGTCCTGACAGGGCCGGATACACCATATATTTT; CDR3 protein: CASSPDRAGYTIYF
V gene: TRBV29-1; CDR3 length: 15; D gene: NA; clone size: NA; J gene: TRBJ2-7; CDR3 DNA: TGCAGCGTCACCTTGAACCGGGGGATCTCCTACGAGCAGTACTTC; CDR3 protein: CSVTLNRGISYEQYF
V gene: TRBV2; CDR3 length: 14; D gene: NA; clone size: once; J gene: TRBJ1-5; CDR3 DNA: TGTGCCAGCAAACGAGACAGTGCCAATCAGCCCCAGCATTTT; CDR3 protein: CASKRDSANQPQHF
V gene: TRBV6-5; CDR3 length: 15; D gene: TRBD1; clone size: NA; J gene: TRBJ1-2; CDR3 DNA: TGTGCCAGCAGTTACTCGACAGGGGATGGATATGGCTACACCTTC; CDR3 protein: CASSYSTGDGYGYTF
V gene: TRBV30; CDR3 length: 14; D gene: TRBD1; clone size: NA; J gene: TRBJ2-7; CDR3 DNA: TGTGCCTGGGGGTCCGGGACAGGGGTCTACGAGCAGTACTTC; CDR3 protein: CAWGSGTGVYEQYF
V gene: TRBV7-6; CDR3 length: 14; D gene: TRBD1; clone size: NA; J gene: TRBJ2-1; CDR3 DNA: TGTGCCAGCAGCTGGGGGACAGGGGGAAATGAGCAGTTCTTC; CDR3 protein: CASSWGTGGNEQFF
V gene: TRBV3-1/TRBV3-2; CDR3 length: 15; D gene: NA; clone size: NA; J gene: TRBJ1-5; CDR3 DNA: TGTGCCAGCAGCCAAGTCCCCCTAAGTGCTCAGCCCCAGCATTTT; CDR3 protein: CASSQVPLSAQPQHF
V gene: TRBV19; CDR3 length: 13; D gene: NA; clone size: once; J gene: TRBJ2-1; CDR3 DNA: TGTGCCAGTAGTGCCCGGGTCTACGATGAGCAGTTCTTC; CDR3 protein: CASSARVYDEQFF
V gene: TRBV28; CDR3 length: 18; D gene: NA; clone size: many; J gene: TRBJ2-5; CDR3 DNA: TGTGCCAGCAGTTTGGCGAAGTCGGCAGGGATCGGTCGAGAGACCCAGTACTTC; CDR3 protein: CASSLAKSAGIGRETQYF
V gene: TRBV7-3; CDR3 length: 13; D gene: TRBD1; clone size: NA; J gene: TRBJ1-1; CDR3 DNA: TGTGCCAGCAGCTGGACAGGGGGCGTCGAAGCTTTCTTT; CDR3 protein: CASSWTGGVEAFF
V gene: TRBV30; CDR3 length: 15; D gene: TRBD1; clone size: NA; J gene: TRBJ1-5; CDR3 DNA: TGTGCCTGGAGTGTAAGGGACAGGGGGCTTCAGCCCCAGCATTTT; CDR3 protein: CAWSVRDRGLQPQHF
V gene: TRBV4-3; CDR3 length: 17; D gene: NA; clone size: NA; J gene: TRBJ2-3; CDR3 DNA: TGCGCCAGCAGCCAAGATATAAGCAGGGGAGGGGCAGATACGCAGTATTTT; CDR3 protein: CASSQDISRGGADTQYF
V gene: TRBV29-1; CDR3 length: 13; D gene: NA; clone size: NA; J gene: TRBJ1-1; CDR3 DNA: TGCAGCGTTCGGCAGGCGCCAAACACTGAAGCTTTCTTT; CDR3 protein: CSVRQAPNTEAFF
V gene: TRBV4-3; CDR3 length: 17; D gene: TRBD2; clone size: NA; J gene: TRBJ2-3; CDR3 DNA: TGCGCCAGCAGCCAAGCGACAGCGGGGGCCCACACAGATACGCAGTATTTT; CDR3 protein: CASSQATAGAHTDTQYF
V gene: TRBV6-6; CDR3 length: 15; D gene: TRBD2; clone size: NA; J gene: TRBJ2-1; CDR3 DNA: TGTTTCTCCGGTAGCGGGGGCCCAAGAAACAATGAGCAGTTCTTC; CDR3 protein: CFSGSGGPRNNEQFF
V gene: TRBV7-3; CDR3 length: 13; D gene: NA; clone size: NA; J gene: TRBJ2-1; CDR3 DNA: TGTGCCAGCAGCAAAAGGGCGGGGGCTGAGCAGTTCTTC; CDR3 protein: CASSKRAGAEQFF
V gene: TRBV9; CDR3 length: 16; D gene: TRBD2; clone size: NA; J gene: TRBJ2-2; CDR3 DNA: TGTGCCAGCAGCGTTACTAGCGGGGGTCTCACCGGGGAGCTGTTTTTT; CDR3 protein: CASSVTSGGLTGELFF
V gene: TRBV7-2; CDR3 length: 11; D gene: NA; clone size: NA; J gene: TRBJ2-7; CDR3 DNA: TGTGCCAGCAGCAGAGCCTACGAGCAGTACTTC; CDR3 protein: CASSRAYEQYF
V gene: TRBV6-2/TRBV6-3; CDR3 length: 14; D gene: NA; clone size: NA; J gene: TRBJ1-1; CDR3 DNA: TGTGCCAGCAGTGCGGACAGCCTGAACACTGAAGCTTTCTTT; CDR3 protein: CASSADSLNTEAFF
V gene: TRBV21-1; CDR3 length: 12; D gene: NA; clone size: few; J gene: TRBJ1-2; CDR3 DNA: TGTGCCAGTACGCGGGGGGGAGATGGCTACACCTTC; CDR3 protein: CASTRGGDGYTF